What follows are 16 T cell receptor beta chains derived from one specimen sequenced in a study of T cell responses to AZD1222 COVID-19 vaccine. Generated by immunoSEQ multiplex PCR, the TCRdb table keeps only in-frame clones and is missing some. Of 150,000 or so clones listed, 90% to 95% are singletons. The material sequenced was peripheral blood, taken 28 days after the second AZD1222 dose. The source of these receptors is an adult who received the AZD1222 COVID-19 vaccine.

The rearrangement joins TRBV4-1 to TRBJ1-1, with D possibly being TRBD1 (5 bases). In germline, CDR1 is MGHRA, CDR2 YSYEKL. Trimming took 0 bases from V and 5 from J, leaving 13 bases between them. There are 15 residues in the CDR3. CDR3 region: CASSQEWGGRTEAFF. The CDR3 DNA reads TGCGCCAGCAGCCAAGAATGGGGGGGGAGGACTGAAGCTTTCTTT.

The J gene is TRBJ1-3, the V gene TRBV28; D remains ambiguous. The CDR3 has 13 amino acids. Between the trimmed V and J ends, which lost 4 bases and 5 bases, there was a span of 9 bases. CDR1 MDHEN and CDR2 SYDVKM come from the germline V gene. This CDR3 is CASSSSPRNTIYF. The CDR3 DNA reads TGTGCCAGCAGTTCCAGCCCCCGAAACACCATATATTTT.

This rearrangement joins TRBV6-2 or TRBV6-3 to TRBJ2-1; TRBD2 matches 7 bases. The CDR3 is made up of 16 amino acids. V shed 2 bases and J 0 bases; nucleotides not matched to a gene: 4. Germline values: CDR1 MNHEY, CDR2 SVGEGT. The CDR3 nucleotides are TGTGCCAGCAGTTACGGAAGCGGGGCCTCCTACAATGAGCAGTTCTTC. It translates to CASSYGSGASYNEQFF.

The V call is TRBV19, the J call TRBJ1-2, with a tentative D call TRBD1 (5 bases). Germline assignment: CDR1 LNHDA and CDR2 SQIVND (reference sequence). V lost 10 bases to trimming and J lost 4 bases, with 28 bases between them. The CDR3 is 17 residues long. CDR3 bases: TGTGCCACCCATGACCGGAATGGGCTCCGGGGCAGCTATGGCTACACCTTC. Amino acids: CATHDRNGLRGSYGYTF. The full variable domain, in which reference TRBV19 and TRBJ1-2 provide the parts outside the CDR3, is DGGITQSPKYLFRKEGQNVTLSCEQNLNHDAMYWYRQDPGQGLRLIYYSQIVNDFQKGDIAEGYSVSREKKESFPLTVTSAQKNPTAFYLCATHDRNGLRGSYGYTFGSGTRLTVV.

J is TRBJ2-3 and V is TRBV5-1, with D perhaps TRBD2 (5 bases). Per the germline V gene, CDR1 is SGHRS and CDR2 is YFSETQ. V lost 1 base and J lost 8, with 11 bases in between. The CDR3 runs 13 residues. The CDR3 spells CASSLWEPGTQYF. In nucleotides, the CDR3 is TGCGCCAGCAGCTTGTGGGAGCCCGGTACGCAGTATTTT.

The gene calls are TRBV18 and TRBJ1-2, with D perhaps matching TRBD1 (5 bases). Looked up from germline, CDR1 is KGHSH and CDR2 is LQKENI. Deletions cut 3 bases from V and 3 bases from J, with 11 bases between. The CDR3 totals 14 residues. The CDR3 here is CASSPNAGDYGYTF. DNA of the CDR3: TGTGCCAGCTCACCTAACGCGGGGGACTATGGCTACACCTTC.

This chain connects TRBV5-4 to TRBJ2-7, with TRBD2 identical over 11 bases. Germline V lookup: CDR1 SGHNT, CDR2 YYREEE (reference sequence). This CDR3 has 15 amino acids. Trimming removed 4 bases from V and 3 bases from J; junction bases left unmatched: 6. CDR3 DNA sequence: TGTGCCAGCAGCACTCGACTAGCGGGACGCTACGAGCAGTACTTC. It yields the protein CASSTRLAGRYEQYF.

A word on this clone: Other DNA variants within this sample encode the same CDR3. The V gene is TRBV5-1, the J gene TRBJ2-3; the D is unclear. The germline V gene has CDR1 SGHRS and CDR2 YFSETQ. V lost 2 bases to trimming and J lost 3 bases, with 4 bases between them. CDR3 size: 12 residues. The CDR3 region is CASSFTTDTQYF. Here the CDR3 DNA reads TGCGCCAGCAGCTTCACGACAGATACGCAGTATTTT.

V and J are TRBV6-5 and TRBJ1-1; perhaps TRBD1 as D (5 bases). The CDR3 sequence is 13 residues long. Trimming left V 6 bases short and J 4 bases short, with 12 bases between. Germline V CDR1 and CDR2: MNHEY, SVGAGI. The CDR3: CASSDRVGTEAFF. CDR3 DNA sequence: TGTGCCAGCAGCGACAGAGTTGGCACTGAAGCTTTCTTT.

In this sample, this clone turned up once. The chain carries TRBV29-1 and TRBJ2-7; the D gene is possibly TRBD1 (5 bases). Between the trimmed V and J ends, which lost 6 bases and 4 bases, there was a span of 19 bases. The CDR3 spans 14 residues. Germline assignment: CDR1 SQVTM and CDR2 ANQGSEA. The CDR3 loop is CSVAWRDRPYEQYF. The CDR3 DNA reads TGCAGCGTGGCTTGGCGCGACAGACCATACGAGCAGTACTTC.

The chain combines TRBV5-6 with TRBJ2-7, with D hard to call. With 4 bases removed from V and 3 bases from J, the gap between germline ends came to 17 bases. The CDR3 is 15 residues long. Germline CDR1 is SGHDT and CDR2 is YYEEEE. In DNA form, the CDR3 reads TGTGCCAGCAGCAAGGATCCCTCTTTTAACTACGAGCAGTACTTC. This codes for CASSKDPSFNYEQYF. The variable domain in full, with the rest retrieved from reference TRBV5-6 and TRBJ2-7, is DAGVTQSPTHLIKTRGQQVTLRCSPKSGHDTVSWYQQALGQGPQFIFQYYEEEERQRGNFPDRFSGHQFPNYSSELNVNALLLGDSALYLCASSKDPSFNYEQYFGPGTRLTVT.

The genes are TRBV19 and TRBJ1-1; TRBD1 is a possible D gene (5 bases). The CDR3 contains 14 residues. Germline-derived CDR1 and CDR2 are LNHDA and SQIVND (reference sequence). V lost 7 bases and J 5 bases, leaving 17 bases between the germline ends. CDR3 sequence: CASNIGGVKTEAFF. As DNA, the CDR3 is TGTGCCAGTAACATCGGGGGGGTCAAGACTGAAGCTTTCTTT.

This chain connects TRBV9 to TRBJ2-3; 8 bases match TRBD2. The junction had 3 bases not matched to a gene; V was cut back by 0 bases and J by 3 bases. This CDR3 comprises 15 residues. Germline lookup yields CDR1 SGDLS and CDR2 YYNGEE. CDR3 sequence: CASSVAGGPTDTQYF. The CDR3, as DNA: TGTGCCAGCAGCGTAGCGGGAGGGCCTACAGATACGCAGTATTTT.

This clone was seen a single time. The chain couples TRBV7-9 to TRBJ2-3, with D perhaps matching TRBD1 (6 bases). Germline V lookup: CDR1 SEHNR, CDR2 FQNEAQ (reference sequence). Trimming left V 4 bases short and J 1 base short, with 9 bases between. There are 14 residues in the CDR3. The CDR3 DNA sequence: TGTGCCAGCAGCTCCACAGGGCGCACAGATACGCAGTATTTT. Translated, it gives CASSSTGRTDTQYF. Complete variable domain (other parts from reference TRBV7-9 and TRBJ2-3): DTGVSQNPRHKITKRGQNVTFRCDPISEHNRLYWYRQTLGQGPEFLTYFQNEAQLEKSRLLSDRFSAERPKGSFSTLEIQRTEQGDSAMYLCASSSTGRTDTQYFGPGTRLTVL.

This clone appeared a single time. This chain connects TRBV6-5 to TRBJ2-3, with D perhaps matching TRBD2 (5 bases). CDR3 length: 13 residues. Germline V gives CDR1 MNHEY, CDR2 SVGAGI. V lost 6 bases and J lost 0, with 7 bases in between. Written as DNA, the CDR3 is TGTGCCAGCAGGACTACTAGCACAGATACGCAGTATTTT. This sequence encodes CASRTTSTDTQYF.

This chain links TRBV6-5 with TRBJ1-2; the D gene is possibly TRBD1 (5 bases). The CDR3 is 15 residues long. V lost 4 bases, J lost 8 bases, and 20 bases lay in between. CDR1 MNHEY and CDR2 SVGAGI come from the germline V gene. CDR3 sequence reads: CASSSGGTGARGYTF. The CDR3 region has the DNA TGTGCCAGCAGTTCCGGGGGTACCGGGGCGCGAGGCTACACCTTC.